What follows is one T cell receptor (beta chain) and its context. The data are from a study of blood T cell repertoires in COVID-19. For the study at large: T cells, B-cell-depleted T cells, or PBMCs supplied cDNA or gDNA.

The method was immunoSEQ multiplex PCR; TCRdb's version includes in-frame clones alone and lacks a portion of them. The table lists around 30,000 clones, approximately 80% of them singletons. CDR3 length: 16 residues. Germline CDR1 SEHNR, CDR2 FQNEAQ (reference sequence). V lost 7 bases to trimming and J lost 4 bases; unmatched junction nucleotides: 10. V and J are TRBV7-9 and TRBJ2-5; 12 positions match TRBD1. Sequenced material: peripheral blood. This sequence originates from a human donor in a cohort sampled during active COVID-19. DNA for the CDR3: TGTGCCAGCATCATTTCCGGGACAGGGGGCGGAGAGACCCAGTACTTC. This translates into CASIISGTGGGETQYF.